These T cell receptor beta chains were read from a single sample in a study of CD8+ T cells in alopecia areata. The data were produced by immunoSEQ multiplex PCR, yet TCRdb's version contains in-frame clones alone and is incomplete. The data show roughly 230,000 clones, around 43% seen once. This specimen was CD4+ T cells sorted from blood, taken around week 36, from a patient treated with tofacitinib. Receptor source: a human donor with alopecia areata. Each CDR3 is given with its conserved first and last residue. The D gene is left open where the match is weak. Clone size is not always given. Where it is, it says once, few, many or a class for expanded clones.

clone_size: NA
cdr3_length: 12
v_call: TRBV7-2
d_call: TRBD2
j_call: TRBJ2-1
cdr3_nt: TGTGCCAGCAGCTTAGGGACTAGCGTACTAATCTTC
cdr3_aa: CASSLGTSVLIF

clone_size: NA
cdr3_length: 15
v_call: TRBV29-1
d_call: TRBD1
j_call: TRBJ2-5
cdr3_nt: TGCAGCGTTGCCCGGGACAGGGGGCTTTCGGAGACCCAGTACTTC
cdr3_aa: CSVARDRGLSETQYF

clone_size: NA
cdr3_length: 11
v_call: TRBV20-1
d_call: NA
j_call: TRBJ2-7
cdr3_nt: TGCAGTGCTACGACCTCCTACGAGCAGTACTTC
cdr3_aa: CSATTSYEQYF

clone_size: few
cdr3_length: 10
v_call: TRBV21-1
d_call: NA
j_call: TRBJ1-2
cdr3_nt: TGTGCCAGCATGGACTATGGCTACACCTTC
cdr3_aa: CASMDYGYTF

clone_size: NA
cdr3_length: 13
v_call: TRBV15
d_call: NA
j_call: TRBJ2-7
cdr3_nt: TGTGCCACCAGCAGAGATCGTAGCTTCGAGCAGTACTTC
cdr3_aa: CATSRDRSFEQYF

clone_size: once
cdr3_length: 11
v_call: TRBV20-1
d_call: NA
j_call: TRBJ1-1
cdr3_nt: TGCAGTGCGCTGGGGGCCAGCCAAGCTTTCTTT
cdr3_aa: CSALGASQAFF

clone_size: few
cdr3_length: 11
v_call: TRBV29-1
d_call: NA
j_call: TRBJ2-5
cdr3_nt: TGCAGCGTTGCTGTGGGAGAGACCCAGTACTTC
cdr3_aa: CSVAVGETQYF

clone_size: few
cdr3_length: 10
v_call: TRBV20-1
d_call: TRBD2
j_call: TRBJ2-3
cdr3_nt: TGCAGTCTAGCGGGAGATACGCAGTATTTT
cdr3_aa: CSLAGDTQYF

clone_size: few
cdr3_length: 17
v_call: TRBV5-1
d_call: TRBD2
j_call: TRBJ2-5
cdr3_nt: TGCGCCAGCAGCGTTTGGCCTAGCGGGAGGAAGGAAGAGACCCAGTACTTC
cdr3_aa: CASSVWPSGRKEETQYF

clone_size: NA
cdr3_length: 15
v_call: TRBV7-9
d_call: NA
j_call: TRBJ1-2
cdr3_nt: TGTGCCAGCAGCTTAGAAGCAGGGACAAACTATGGCTACACCTTC
cdr3_aa: CASSLEAGTNYGYTF

clone_size: NA
cdr3_length: 14
v_call: TRBV6-6
d_call: NA
j_call: TRBJ2-3
cdr3_nt: TGTGCCAGCAGTTACGCGCTCGGGGGAGATACGCAGTATTTT
cdr3_aa: CASSYALGGDTQYF

clone_size: few
cdr3_length: 14
v_call: TRBV29-1
d_call: TRBD1
j_call: TRBJ2-5
cdr3_nt: TGCAGCGCCTGGACAGGGGGCAAGCAAGAGACCCAGTACTTC
cdr3_aa: CSAWTGGKQETQYF

clone_size: NA
cdr3_length: 16
v_call: TRBV9
d_call: TRBD2
j_call: TRBJ2-2
cdr3_nt: TGTGCCAGCAGCCTCACTAGCGGAGTTGCCACCGGGGAGCTGTTTTTT
cdr3_aa: CASSLTSGVATGELFF

clone_size: NA
cdr3_length: 15
v_call: TRBV7-2
d_call: TRBD1
j_call: TRBJ2-7
cdr3_nt: TGTGCCAGCAGCCGGGAGACAGGGGGCTATGAGGTGCAGTACTTC
cdr3_aa: CASSRETGGYEVQYF

clone_size: NA
cdr3_length: 14
v_call: TRBV29-1
d_call: TRBD2
j_call: TRBJ2-2
cdr3_nt: TGCAGCGGAACCGGGACTATGAACACCGGGGAGCTGTTTTTT
cdr3_aa: CSGTGTMNTGELFF

clone_size: few
cdr3_length: 13
v_call: TRBV7-9
d_call: NA
j_call: TRBJ2-3
cdr3_nt: TGTGCCACCTCGGCAGGCAAGTCAGATACGCAGTATTTT
cdr3_aa: CATSAGKSDTQYF

clone_size: NA
cdr3_length: 16
v_call: TRBV7-2
d_call: NA
j_call: TRBJ1-4
cdr3_nt: TGTGCCAGCAGCTTAGCGCTATGGCAGGGGAGGGAAAAACTGTTTTTT
cdr3_aa: CASSLALWQGREKLFF

clone_size: NA
cdr3_length: 15
v_call: TRBV6-5
d_call: TRBD2
j_call: TRBJ2-5
cdr3_nt: TGTGCCAGCAGTTACTCTGGACTAGCGGAAGAGACCCAGTACTTC
cdr3_aa: CASSYSGLAEETQYF

clone_size: few
cdr3_length: 16
v_call: TRBV27
d_call: TRBD2
j_call: TRBJ2-4
cdr3_nt: TGTGCCAGCAGTCCCGGACTAGCTCAGCGTGTAAACATTCAGTACTTC
cdr3_aa: CASSPGLAQRVNIQYF

clone_size: NA
cdr3_length: 15
v_call: TRBV28
d_call: NA
j_call: TRBJ1-5
cdr3_nt: TGTGCCAGCCGACCGGCCACAGGGCGAAATCAGCCCCAGCATTTT
cdr3_aa: CASRPATGRNQPQHF

clone_size: NA
cdr3_length: 15
v_call: TRBV2
d_call: NA
j_call: TRBJ2-1
cdr3_nt: TGTGCCAGCAGCGTGACTACCAAATCCTACAATGAGCAGTTCTTC
cdr3_aa: CASSVTTKSYNEQFF

clone_size: NA
cdr3_length: 14
v_call: TRBV7-9
d_call: NA
j_call: TRBJ1-2
cdr3_nt: TGTGCCAGCAGCCCCCCTGGCAGGAACTATGGCTACACCTTC
cdr3_aa: CASSPPGRNYGYTF

clone_size: NA
cdr3_length: 14
v_call: TRBV6-5
d_call: NA
j_call: TRBJ2-7
cdr3_nt: TGTGCCAGCACCACAGGGCCCTCAACCTACGAGCAGTACTTC
cdr3_aa: CASTTGPSTYEQYF

clone_size: NA
cdr3_length: 18
v_call: TRBV29-1
d_call: TRBD1
j_call: TRBJ2-1
cdr3_nt: TGCAGCGTTGAAGATTCCCCCCCGGGACAGGGGGCTAACAATGAGCAGTTCTTC
cdr3_aa: CSVEDSPPGQGANNEQFF

clone_size: NA
cdr3_length: 14
v_call: TRBV29-1
d_call: NA
j_call: TRBJ2-2
cdr3_nt: TGCAGCGTAGGGCAGGGTGGAAACACCGGGGAGCTGTTTTTT
cdr3_aa: CSVGQGGNTGELFF

clone_size: few
cdr3_length: 17
v_call: TRBV29-1
d_call: TRBD2
j_call: TRBJ2-3
cdr3_nt: TGCAGCGTTGAGGGGCTAGCGGAACCTCTTAGCACAGATACGCAGTATTTT
cdr3_aa: CSVEGLAEPLSTDTQYF

clone_size: NA
cdr3_length: 13
v_call: TRBV4-3
d_call: NA
j_call: TRBJ2-4
cdr3_nt: TGCGCCAGCAGCCAATCCAAGTGGGACATTCAGTACTTC
cdr3_aa: CASSQSKWDIQYF

clone_size: few
cdr3_length: 14
v_call: TRBV27
d_call: TRBD1
j_call: TRBJ2-7
cdr3_nt: TGTGCCAGCAGTCCACGGACAGGATCCTACGAGCAGTACTTC
cdr3_aa: CASSPRTGSYEQYF

clone_size: NA
cdr3_length: 14
v_call: TRBV6-5
d_call: NA
j_call: TRBJ1-1
cdr3_nt: TGTGCCAGCGCGAGATTTACGCAGGGCACTGAAGCTTTCTTT
cdr3_aa: CASARFTQGTEAFF

clone_size: few
cdr3_length: 13
v_call: TRBV29-1
d_call: NA
j_call: TRBJ2-2
cdr3_nt: TGCAGCGTCGACTCAGGGCACACCGGGGAGCTGTTTTTT
cdr3_aa: CSVDSGHTGELFF

clone_size: few
cdr3_length: 12
v_call: TRBV6-5
d_call: NA
j_call: TRBJ2-7
cdr3_nt: TGTGCCAGCAGTGAGGGGGGTCGCGAGCAGTACTTC
cdr3_aa: CASSEGGREQYF

clone_size: few
cdr3_length: 12
v_call: TRBV7-2
d_call: TRBD1
j_call: TRBJ1-1
cdr3_nt: TGTGCCAGCAGCTTACGGACAGGGAGGGCTTTCTTT
cdr3_aa: CASSLRTGRAFF

clone_size: NA
cdr3_length: 12
v_call: TRBV27
d_call: NA
j_call: TRBJ2-1
cdr3_nt: TGTGCCAGCAGTTTAAGGGACGGTGAGCAGTTCTTC
cdr3_aa: CASSLRDGEQFF

clone_size: few
cdr3_length: 13
v_call: TRBV6-5
d_call: NA
j_call: TRBJ2-7
cdr3_nt: TGTGCCAGCGCGCCTAGCCGGTCCTACGAGCAGTACTTC
cdr3_aa: CASAPSRSYEQYF

clone_size: few
cdr3_length: 15
v_call: TRBV4-2
d_call: TRBD2
j_call: TRBJ2-3
cdr3_nt: TGTGCCAGCAGCCAAAGGCAGGGAGGGTCAGATACGCAGTATTTT
cdr3_aa: CASSQRQGGSDTQYF

clone_size: NA
cdr3_length: 13
v_call: TRBV10-3
d_call: TRBD1
j_call: TRBJ2-7
cdr3_nt: TGTGCCATCAGTGGACAGGGGTCCTACGAGCAGTACTTC
cdr3_aa: CAISGQGSYEQYF

clone_size: NA
cdr3_length: 14
v_call: TRBV30
d_call: NA
j_call: TRBJ1-1
cdr3_nt: TGTGCCTGGAGTGTGCGAACAGCAAACACTGAAGCTTTCTTT
cdr3_aa: CAWSVRTANTEAFF

clone_size: NA
cdr3_length: 15
v_call: TRBV7-9
d_call: TRBD2
j_call: TRBJ2-5
cdr3_nt: TGTGCCAGCAGCGCGAGCGGGATCTTGCGAGAGACCCAGTACTTC
cdr3_aa: CASSASGILRETQYF

clone_size: NA
cdr3_length: 11
v_call: TRBV10-3
d_call: NA
j_call: TRBJ2-3
cdr3_nt: TGTGCCATCAGTGAGAGCTATACGCAGTATTTT
cdr3_aa: CAISESYTQYF

clone_size: few
cdr3_length: 19
v_call: TRBV30
d_call: TRBD1
j_call: TRBJ2-7
cdr3_nt: TGTGCCTGGAGTAAGTCCGGGACAGGGGGCTACCTAAGGTGGAACGAGCAGTACTTC
cdr3_aa: CAWSKSGTGGYLRWNEQYF